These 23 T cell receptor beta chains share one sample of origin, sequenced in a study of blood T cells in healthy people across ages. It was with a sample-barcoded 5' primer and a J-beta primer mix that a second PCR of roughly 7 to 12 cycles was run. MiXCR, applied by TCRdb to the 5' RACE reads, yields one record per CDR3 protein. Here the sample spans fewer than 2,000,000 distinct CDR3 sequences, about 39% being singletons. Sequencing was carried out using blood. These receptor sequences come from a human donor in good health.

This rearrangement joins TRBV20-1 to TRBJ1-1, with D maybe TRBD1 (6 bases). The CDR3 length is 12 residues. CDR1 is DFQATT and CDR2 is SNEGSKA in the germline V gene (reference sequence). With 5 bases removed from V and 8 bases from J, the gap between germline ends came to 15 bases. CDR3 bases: TGCAGTGCTGTCGGCAGGGGAAGCGAAGCTTTCTTT. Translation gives CSAVGRGSEAFF.

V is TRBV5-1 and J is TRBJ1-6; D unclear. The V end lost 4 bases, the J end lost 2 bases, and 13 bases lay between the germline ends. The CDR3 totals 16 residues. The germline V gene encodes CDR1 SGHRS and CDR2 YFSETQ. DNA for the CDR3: TGCGCCAGCAGCCGTTCGGAGGTGCCCTATAATTCACCCCTCCACTTT. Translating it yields CASSRSEVPYNSPLHF.

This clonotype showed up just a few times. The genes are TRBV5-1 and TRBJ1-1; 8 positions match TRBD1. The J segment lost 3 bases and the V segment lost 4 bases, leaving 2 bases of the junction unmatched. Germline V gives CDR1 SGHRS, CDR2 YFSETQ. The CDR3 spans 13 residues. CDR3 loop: CASSGQGYTEAFF. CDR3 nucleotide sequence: TGCGCCAGCAGCGGACAGGGTTACACTGAAGCTTTCTTT.

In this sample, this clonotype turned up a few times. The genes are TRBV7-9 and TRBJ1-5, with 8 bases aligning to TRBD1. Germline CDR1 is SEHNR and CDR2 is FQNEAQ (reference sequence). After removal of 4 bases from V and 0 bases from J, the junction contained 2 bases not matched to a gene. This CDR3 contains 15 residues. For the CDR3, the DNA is TGTGCCAGCAGCTCGGGACAGGTTAGCAATCAGCCCCAGCATTTT. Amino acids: CASSSGQVSNQPQHF.

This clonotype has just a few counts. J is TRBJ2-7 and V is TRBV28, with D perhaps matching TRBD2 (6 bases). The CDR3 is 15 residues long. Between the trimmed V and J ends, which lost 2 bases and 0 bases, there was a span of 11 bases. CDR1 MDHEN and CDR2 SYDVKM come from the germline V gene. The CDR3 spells CASSLIGEASYEQYF. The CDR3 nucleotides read TGTGCCAGCAGTTTAATAGGGGAGGCCTCCTACGAGCAGTACTTC.

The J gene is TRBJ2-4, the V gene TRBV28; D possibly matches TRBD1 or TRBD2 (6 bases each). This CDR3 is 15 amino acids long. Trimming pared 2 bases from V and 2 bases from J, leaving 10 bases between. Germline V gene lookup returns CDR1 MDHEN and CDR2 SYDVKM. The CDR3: CASSLQGRTKNIQYF. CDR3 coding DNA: TGTGCCAGCAGTTTACAGGGGAGGACCAAAAACATTCAGTACTTC.

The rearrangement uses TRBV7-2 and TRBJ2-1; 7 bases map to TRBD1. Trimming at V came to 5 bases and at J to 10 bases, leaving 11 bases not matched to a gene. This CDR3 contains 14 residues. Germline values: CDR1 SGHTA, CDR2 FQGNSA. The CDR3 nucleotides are TGTGCCAGCAGCATCCGACAGGGCCCTCCCGAGCAGTTCTTC. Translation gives CASSIRQGPPEQFF.

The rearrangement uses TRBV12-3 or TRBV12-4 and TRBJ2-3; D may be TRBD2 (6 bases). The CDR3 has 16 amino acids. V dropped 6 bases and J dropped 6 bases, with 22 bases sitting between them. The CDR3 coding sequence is TGTGCCAGCAGACCCCCGGGACTTGGTTATTTGGATACGCAGTATTTT. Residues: CASRPPGLGYLDTQYF.

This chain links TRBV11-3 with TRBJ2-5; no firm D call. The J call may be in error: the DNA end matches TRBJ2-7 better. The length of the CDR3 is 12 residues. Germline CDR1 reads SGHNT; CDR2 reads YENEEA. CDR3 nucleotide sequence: TGTGCCAGCAGCCCCATTTCCAACGAGCAGTACTTC. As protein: CASSPISNEQYF.

The CDR3: CASRDYYNEQFF. The CDR3 DNA reads as TGTGCCAGCCGGGACTACTACAATGAGCAGTTCTTC. This chain connects TRBV2 to TRBJ2-1, with 7 nucleotides matching TRBD2. CDR3 length equals 12 residues. The J segment lost 3 bases and the V segment lost 8 bases, leaving 1 base of the junction unmatched. Germline assignment: CDR1 SNHLY and CDR2 FYNNEI.

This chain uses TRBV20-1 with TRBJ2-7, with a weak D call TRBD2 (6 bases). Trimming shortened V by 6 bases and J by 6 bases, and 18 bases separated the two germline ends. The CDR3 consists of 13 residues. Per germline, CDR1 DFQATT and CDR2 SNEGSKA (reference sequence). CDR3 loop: CSATRSGRGEQYF. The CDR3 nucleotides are TGCAGTGCCACTAGGTCCGGGCGGGGCGAGCAGTACTTC.

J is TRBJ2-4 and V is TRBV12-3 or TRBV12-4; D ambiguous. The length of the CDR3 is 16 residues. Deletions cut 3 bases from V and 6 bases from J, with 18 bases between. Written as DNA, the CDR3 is TGTGCCAGCAGTTTCAACTACGCCAGAGGCCTAAACATTCAGTACTTC. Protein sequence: CASSFNYARGLNIQYF.

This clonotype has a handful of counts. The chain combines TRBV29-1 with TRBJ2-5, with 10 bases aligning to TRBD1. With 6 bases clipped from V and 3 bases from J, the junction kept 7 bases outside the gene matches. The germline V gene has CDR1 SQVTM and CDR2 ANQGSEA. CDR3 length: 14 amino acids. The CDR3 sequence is CSVTGTGVKETQYF. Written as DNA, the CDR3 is TGCAGCGTAACCGGGACAGGGGTGAAAGAGACCCAGTACTTC. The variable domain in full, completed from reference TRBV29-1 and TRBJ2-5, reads SAVISQKPSRDICQRGTSLTIQCQVDSQVTMMFWYRQQPGQSLTLIATANQGSEATYESGFVIDKFPISRPNLTFSTLTVSNMSPEDSSIYLCSVTGTGVKETQYFGPGTRLLVL.

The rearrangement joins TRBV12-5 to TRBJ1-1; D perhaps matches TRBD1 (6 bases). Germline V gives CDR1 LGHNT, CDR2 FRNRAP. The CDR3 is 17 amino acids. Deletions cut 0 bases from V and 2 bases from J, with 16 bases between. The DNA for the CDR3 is TGTGCTAGTGGTTTGGTACTTGACAGGACGTCCAACACTGAAGCTTTCTTT. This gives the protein CASGLVLDRTSNTEAFF.

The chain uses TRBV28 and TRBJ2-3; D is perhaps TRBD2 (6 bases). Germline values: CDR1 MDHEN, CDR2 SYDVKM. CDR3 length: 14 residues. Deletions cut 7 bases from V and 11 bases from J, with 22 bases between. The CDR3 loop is CASTLLGSQAGQYF. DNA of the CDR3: TGTGCCAGCACACTCCTGGGCTCCCAAGCGGGGCAGTATTTT.

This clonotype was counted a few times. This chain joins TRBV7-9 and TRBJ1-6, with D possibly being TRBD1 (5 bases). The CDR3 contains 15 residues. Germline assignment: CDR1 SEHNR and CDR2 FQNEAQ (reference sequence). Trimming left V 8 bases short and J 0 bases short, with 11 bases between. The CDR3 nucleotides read TGTGCCAGCGGACACCCGAGCTCCTATAATTCACCCCTCCACTTT. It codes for CASGHPSSYNSPLHF.

For the CDR3, the DNA is TGCGCCAGCAGCCCACTGACAGGAGAAGTCGGAAAACTGTTTTTT. It specifies CASSPLTGEVGKLFF. The chain joins TRBV4-3 to TRBJ1-4, with D perhaps matching TRBD1 (6 bases). Looked up from germline, CDR1 is LGHNA and CDR2 is YSLEER. V dropped 4 bases and J dropped 10 bases, with 19 bases sitting between them. This CDR3 has 15 residues.

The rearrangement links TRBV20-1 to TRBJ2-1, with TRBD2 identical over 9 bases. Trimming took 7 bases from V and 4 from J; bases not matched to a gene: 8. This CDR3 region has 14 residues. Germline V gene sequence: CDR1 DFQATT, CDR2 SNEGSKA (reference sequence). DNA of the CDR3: TGCAGTGGAAGCGGGGGGCCAAGGTACAATGAGCAGTTCTTC. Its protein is CSGSGGPRYNEQFF.

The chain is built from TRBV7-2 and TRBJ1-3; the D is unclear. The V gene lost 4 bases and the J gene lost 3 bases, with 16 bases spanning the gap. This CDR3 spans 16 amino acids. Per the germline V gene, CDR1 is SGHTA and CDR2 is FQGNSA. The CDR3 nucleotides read TGTGCCAGCAGCTACAAGCTTACAGAGGTTGGAAACACCATATATTTT. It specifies CASSYKLTEVGNTIYF.

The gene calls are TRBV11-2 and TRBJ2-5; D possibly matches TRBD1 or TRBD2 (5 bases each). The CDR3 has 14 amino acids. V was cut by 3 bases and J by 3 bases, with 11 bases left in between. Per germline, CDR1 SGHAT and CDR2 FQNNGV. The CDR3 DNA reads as TGTGCCAGCAGCTTCCAGTGGGGGAAAGAGACCCAGTACTTC. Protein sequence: CASSFQWGKETQYF.

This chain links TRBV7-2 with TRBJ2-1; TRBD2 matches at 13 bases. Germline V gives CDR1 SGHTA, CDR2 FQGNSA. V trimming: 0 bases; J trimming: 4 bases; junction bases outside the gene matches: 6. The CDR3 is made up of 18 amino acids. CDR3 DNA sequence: TGTGCCAGCAGCTTAGCCACTAGCGGGGGGGCCTCTTACAATGAGCAGTTCTTC. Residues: CASSLATSGGASYNEQFF.

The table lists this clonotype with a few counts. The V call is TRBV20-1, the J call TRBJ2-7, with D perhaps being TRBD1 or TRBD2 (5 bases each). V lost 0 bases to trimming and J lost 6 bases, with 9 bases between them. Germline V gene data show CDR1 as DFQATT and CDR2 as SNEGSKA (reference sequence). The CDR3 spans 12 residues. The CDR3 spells CSARESGREQYF. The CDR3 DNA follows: TGCAGTGCTAGAGAATCGGGACGCGAGCAGTACTTC.

DNA of the CDR3: TGCAGTGCTAGTGTCGCGGCAGTCTGGGACTACGAGCAGTACTTC. This codes for CSASVAAVWDYEQYF. The rearrangement links TRBV20-1 to TRBJ2-7; no reliable D call. V lost 3 bases, J lost 3 bases, and 18 bases lay in between. The CDR3 runs 15 residues. Germline V CDR1 and CDR2: DFQATT, SNEGSKA (reference sequence).